Listed below are T cell receptor beta chains from one sample, sequenced in a study of PD-1 blockade in mismatch repair-deficient tumors. Generated by immunoSEQ multiplex PCR, the TCRdb table keeps only in-frame clones and is missing some. Of 70,000 to 95,000 clones in the sample, roughly 80% were seen once. Here the sequenced sample was peripheral blood, taken 44 weeks after starting pembrolizumab. These receptors all stem from an adult with mismatch repair-deficient cancer. Each CDR3 is given with its conserved first and last residue. A D gene is named only where the DNA matches it firmly. Clone size is shown for a subset of rows, as once, few, many or a class of expanded clone.

TRBV29-1	TRBD2	TRBJ2-3	-	TGCAGCGTTAAAGGGTTAGCGGGGTCTACGCAGTATTTT	CSVKGLAGSTQYF
TRBV11-2	-	TRBJ1-1	-	TGTGCCAGCACCGAAATCGGCATTTTGGGTACTGAAGCTTTCTTT	CASTEIGILGTEAFF
TRBV10-3	TRBD1	TRBJ1-5	-	TGTGCCATCAGTGATACAGGGGTGGTCAATCAGCCCCAGCATTTT	CAISDTGVVNQPQHF
TRBV7-2	TRBD1	TRBJ2-1	-	TGTGCCAGCAGCCCTGACAGGGCATCCTACAATGAGCAGTTCTTC	CASSPDRASYNEQFF
TRBV29-1	TRBD2	TRBJ2-7	-	TGCAGCGTTGAAGGGACTAGCGGGAGCTCCTACGAGCAGTACTTC	CSVEGTSGSSYEQYF
TRBV27	-	TRBJ1-2	-	TGTGCCAGCAGTTTCTCAGGCTATGGCTACACCTTC	CASSFSGYGYTF
TRBV13	-	TRBJ2-5	-	TGTGCCAGCAGCTTAGGCCTAACAGAGACCCAGTACTTC	CASSLGLTETQYF
TRBV28	-	TRBJ1-2	few	TGTGCCAGCAGTTTAGGCGAGAACTATGGCTACACCTTC	CASSLGENYGYTF
TRBV9	TRBD2	TRBJ2-5	once	TGTGCCAGCAGCGTAGGTAGGCTAGCGGGCGCAGGGGAGACCCAGTACTTC	CASSVGRLAGAGETQYF
TRBV2	-	TRBJ1-2	-	TGTGCCAGCAGTGTTAAGAAGGGGTTCGGCTATGGCTACACCTTC	CASSVKKGFGYGYTF
TRBV11-1	-	TRBJ2-1	-	TGTGCCAGCAGCTTAAACCGGGAGCAGTTCTTC	CASSLNREQFF
TRBV25-1	-	TRBJ1-1	-	TGTGCCAGCAGTGCTACAGGAGGGACTGAAGCTTTCTTT	CASSATGGTEAFF
TRBV7-3	-	TRBJ1-1	-	TGTGCCAGCAGCTTAAACAGAAACACTGAAGCTTTCTTT	CASSLNRNTEAFF
TRBV7-6	-	TRBJ1-1	-	TGTGCCAGCAGCGTCGACGCTGCGGAAGCTTTCTTT	CASSVDAAEAFF
TRBV11-3	-	TRBJ2-7	-	TGTGCCAGCAGCTTAGAGGGCTCGGGGCGCGAGCAGTACTTC	CASSLEGSGREQYF
TRBV5-1	-	TRBJ1-1	once	TGCGCCAGCAGCCCCTCCGGAGGTGATGGTGAAGCTTTCTTT	CASSPSGGDGEAFF
TRBV18	-	TRBJ1-5	-	TGTGCCAGCTCCGGGGGGGAGAGGCAGCCCCAGCATTTT	CASSGGERQPQHF
TRBV29-1	TRBD2	TRBJ2-3	-	TGCAGCGTTGGTTCACTAGCGAGATCCGATACGCAGTATTTT	CSVGSLARSDTQYF
TRBV11-2	-	TRBJ2-1	-	TGTGCCAGCAGCCCCGACAGGGACTTTTACAATGAGCAGTTCTTC	CASSPDRDFYNEQFF
TRBV7-2	TRBD2	TRBJ2-1	-	TGTGCCAGCAGTCGGACTAGCGGGACGTCATACAATGAGCAGTTCTTC	CASSRTSGTSYNEQFF
TRBV7-9	TRBD2	TRBJ2-7	-	TGTGCCAGCAGCTTAAGCGGGGGCTACGAGCAGTACTTC	CASSLSGGYEQYF
TRBV5-4	TRBD1	TRBJ2-1	-	TGTGCCAGCGGCCCTACGACAGGGCTTTACAATGAGCAGTTCTTC	CASGPTTGLYNEQFF
TRBV27	-	TRBJ2-5	-	TGTGCCAGCAGCCCTAGGGCCCTGGGTACGAAGACCCAGTACTTC	CASSPRALGTKTQYF
TRBV7-2	TRBD2	TRBJ2-7	-	TGTGCCAGCAGCGAGGGACTAGGCCACTACGAGCAGTACTTC	CASSEGLGHYEQYF
TRBV5-4	-	TRBJ1-2	-	TGTGCCAGCAGCTTGGAAGGGGTCTATGGCTACACCTTC	CASSLEGVYGYTF
TRBV5-4	-	TRBJ2-7	-	TGTGCCAGCAGCCCTGACCCCTCCGGCGAGCAGTACTTC	CASSPDPSGEQYF
TRBV4-2	TRBD2	TRBJ2-7	-	TGTGCCAGCAGCCAAGATCTTCGGGAGGATATCTACGAGCAGTACTTC	CASSQDLREDIYEQYF
TRBV7-9	-	TRBJ2-7	-	TGTGCCAGCAGCAGAAACGCCGGGACTCAGCTCTACGAGCAGTACTTC	CASSRNAGTQLYEQYF
TRBV6-5	-	TRBJ2-7	-	TGTGCCAGCAGTAGGACAGCGTTTCCCTACGAGCAGTACTTC	CASSRTAFPYEQYF
TRBV28	TRBD2	TRBJ2-7	-	TGTGCCAGCAGTTCTTCACCCGGACTAGGGTCGAGCTCCTACGAGCAGTACTTC	CASSSSPGLGSSSYEQYF
TRBV7-3	TRBD2	TRBJ2-1	-	TGTGCCAGCAGCTTTGGGATCGGCCGCAGCGGGAGCGATGAGCAGTTCTTC	CASSFGIGRSGSDEQFF
TRBV10-3	TRBD2	TRBJ2-3	-	TGTGCCATCAAAGGGACTAGCCAGGATACGCAGTATTTT	CAIKGTSQDTQYF
TRBV5-4	TRBD1	TRBJ1-2	-	TGTGCCAGCAGCGATAGGACAGGTGACCCCACGCCGGGTGGCTACACCTTC	CASSDRTGDPTPGGYTF
TRBV6-4	-	TRBJ1-5	-	TGTGCCAGCAGTTCGGGACCGCTGAATCAGCCCCAGCATTTT	CASSSGPLNQPQHF
TRBV11-2	-	TRBJ2-5	-	TGTGCCAGCAGCCCGAGTTCGGTAGGGATGCGGGAGACCCAGTACTTC	CASSPSSVGMRETQYF
TRBV10-2	-	TRBJ2-1	-	TGCGCCAGCAGCCCAAAGGATGGGGATGAGCAGTTCTTC	CASSPKDGDEQFF
TRBV6-5	TRBD1	TRBJ2-1	-	TGTGCCACTGCCGGGACAGACTCCTACAATGAGCAGTTCTTC	CATAGTDSYNEQFF
TRBV7-9	-	TRBJ1-2	-	TGTGCCAGCAGCGAAATCCTTTTGCAGGGCTACACCTTC	CASSEILLQGYTF
TRBV4-1	-	TRBJ2-2	-	TGCGCCAGCAGCCAGGTGTTTGCGGCTACGAACACCGGGGAGCTGTTTTTT	CASSQVFAATNTGELFF
TRBV5-1	-	TRBJ1-2	-	TGCGCCAGCAGCCCCCAACAGGGAAACTATGGCTACACCTTC	CASSPQQGNYGYTF
TRBV7-2	-	TRBJ1-1	-	TGTGCCAGCACCTTGGAAAGGGGAAGTACTGAAGCTTTCTTT	CASTLERGSTEAFF
TRBV5-1	TRBD2	TRBJ2-3	-	TGCGCCAGCAGCTGGAGGGGACTAAAAACAGATACGCAGTATTTT	CASSWRGLKTDTQYF
TRBV7-8	-	TRBJ2-7	-	TGTGCCAGCAGGGAGGGCCCAGGTACCTACGAGCAGTACTTC	CASREGPGTYEQYF
TRBV5-1	-	TRBJ1-5	-	TGCGCCAGCAGCTTGGACGGGGGGGAGAACCAGCCCCAGCATTTT	CASSLDGGENQPQHF
TRBV15	TRBD1	TRBJ1-3	-	TGTGCCACCAGCCCCCGGACAGGGACCTCTGGAAACACCATATATTTT	CATSPRTGTSGNTIYF
TRBV7-2	-	TRBJ1-4	few	TGTGCCAGCAGCTACCTGGGGACTAATGAAAAACTGTTTTTT	CASSYLGTNEKLFF